Listed here are 8 T cell receptor beta chains from one sample, sequenced in a study of OX40 agonist ivuxolimab in advanced cancers. Only in-frame clones appear in the TCRdb table, and some are missing; sequencing was by immunoSEQ multiplex PCR. The sample consists of around 67,000 clones, roughly 80% of them appearing once. Sequenced material: CD4+ or CD8+ T cells sorted from blood, taken in a trial of the OX40 agonist ivuxolimab. These receptors originate from an adult with an advanced solid tumor such as melanoma, head and neck, liver or kidney cancer.

The CDR3 spells CASSSPSGLAGGGLLTF. In DNA form, the CDR3 reads TGTGCCAGCAGCTCACCGTCTGGACTAGCGGGGGGGGGTCTCCTGACTTTC. The chain links TRBV7-8 to TRBJ2-6; TRBD2 aligns across 15 bases. V dropped 4 bases and J dropped 14; count of bases not matched to a gene: 12. The CDR3 spans 17 residues. Per germline, CDR1 SGHVS and CDR2 FQNEAQ.

The chain employs TRBV2 and TRBJ1-5, with TRBD1 identical over 10 bases. The CDR3 consists of 16 residues. The V gene's germline CDR1 is SNHLY and CDR2 FYNNEI. With V trimmed by 6 bases and J by 4 bases, 9 bases remained unmatched. CDR3 protein: CASRDIGTGANQPQHF. In nucleotides, the CDR3 is TGTGCCAGCAGGGACATTGGGACAGGGGCTAATCAGCCCCAGCATTTT.

The chain couples TRBV7-3 to TRBJ1-1, with TRBD1 matching 8 bases. Trimming at V came to 3 bases and at J to 1 base, leaving 4 bases not matched to a gene. CDR1 SGHTA and CDR2 FQGTGA come from the germline V gene. This CDR3 spans 15 amino acids. CDR3 amino acids: CASSFGQGRNTEAFF. The CDR3 nucleotides read TGTGCCAGCAGCTTCGGACAGGGTCGGAACACTGAAGCTTTCTTT.

This sequence joins TRBV10-3 and TRBJ2-5, with no clear D. CDR1 is ENHRY and CDR2 is SYGVKD in the germline V gene. Deletions cut 6 bases from V and 5 bases from J, with 7 bases between. The CDR3 contains 11 residues. CDR3: CAIRSAETQYF. In nucleotides, the CDR3 is TGTGCCATCAGATCGGCGGAGACCCAGTACTTC.

The rearrangement links TRBV21-1 to TRBJ2-3; the DNA was not compared with TRBD2, the D call given in the table. TRBV21-1 has pseudogene status. The CDR3 is 14 amino acids. CDR3 in DNA: TGTGCCAGCAGCGACCGGGACTGCACAGATACGCAGTATTTT. The encoded protein is CASSDRDCTDTQYF.

This clone appeared many times. This chain joins TRBV7-9 and TRBJ2-3, with D perhaps matching TRBD1 (6 bases). The CDR3 extends over 14 amino acids. Germline CDR1 is SEHNR and CDR2 is FQNEAQ (reference sequence). Trimming removed 0 bases at V and 5 bases at J, with 9 bases between. The CDR3 spells CASSLAGAGDTQYF. CDR3 nucleotide sequence: TGTGCCAGCAGCTTAGCGGGGGCGGGAGATACGCAGTATTTT.

The V call is TRBV9, the J call TRBJ1-3; weak D call: TRBD1 (5 bases). Germline-derived CDR1 and CDR2 are SGDLS and YYNGEE. V lost 0 bases, J lost 0 bases, and 16 bases lay in between. The CDR3 consists of 18 residues. The CDR3 here is CASSVEGAGSSSGNTIYF. In DNA form, the CDR3 reads TGTGCCAGCAGCGTAGAAGGGGCAGGGTCAAGCTCTGGAAACACCATATATTTT.

In its sample, this clone was seen a few times. This chain connects TRBV27 to TRBJ2-3; D not resolved. This CDR3 has 13 amino acids. Trimming took 4 bases from V and 4 from J, leaving 9 bases between them. Germline CDR1 MNHEY, CDR2 SMNVEV (reference sequence). CDR3 nucleotide sequence: TGTGCCAGCAGTTCTCCCCCGTCAGATACGCAGTATTTT. It is translated as CASSSPPSDTQYF.